These 20 T cell receptor beta chains share one sample of origin, sequenced in a study of shared clonotypes between healthy human individuals. Profiled with immunoSEQ multiplex PCR; TCRdb holds only in-frame clones, not every one. The sample shows millions of clones, approximately 92% of them seen only once. Sequencing was performed on naive CD4+ T cells sorted from blood. The sample's subset: CD45RA+ positively selected. The source is a man aged 18 to 30 in good health.

Points on this clone: The same CDR3 is also encoded by other DNA sequences in this sample. CDR3 residues: CAISVGNEQFF. In nucleotides, the CDR3 is TGTGCCATCAGTGTAGGGAATGAGCAGTTCTTC. The chain carries TRBV10-3 and TRBJ2-1, with D uncertain. The germline gives CDR1 ENHRY, CDR2 SYGVKD. Trimming took off 4 bases at V and 7 bases at J, with 5 bases between the two ends. The CDR3 loop spans 11 amino acids.

The chain has TRBV7-9 and TRBJ2-7, with D hard to call. The V gene's germline CDR1 is SEHNR and CDR2 FQNEAQ (reference sequence). This CDR3 region has 12 residues. Trimming shortened V by 3 bases and J by 6 bases, and 9 bases separated the two germline ends. The CDR3 DNA sequence: TGTGCCAGCAGCTTCTCCAGCCTCGAGCAGTACTTC. Its protein is CASSFSSLEQYF.

The V call is TRBV6-6, the J call TRBJ2-2, with D perhaps matching TRBD1 (6 bases). Germline V gene lookup returns CDR1 MNHNY and CDR2 SVGAGI (reference sequence). V was clipped by 5 bases and J by 7 bases, with 11 bases between them. The CDR3 extends over 13 amino acids. This CDR3 reads CASSTTGHGELFF. DNA for the CDR3: TGTGCCAGCAGTACGACAGGCCACGGGGAGCTGTTTTTT.

The CDR3, as DNA: TGTGCCAGCTCACAGGGACGAGGGCGCGAGCAGTACTTC. It codes for CASSQGRGREQYF. This chain joins TRBV18 and TRBJ2-7; D tentatively reads TRBD1 or TRBD2 (5 bases each). The germline V gene encodes CDR1 KGHSH and CDR2 LQKENI. This CDR3 contains 13 residues. V gave up 4 bases and J gave up 6 bases, with 13 bases separating them.

The CDR3 nucleotides read TGCGCCAGCAGGCATAGACTAGCGGGGGCCCTTAGCACAGATACGCAGTATTTT. Translating gives CASRHRLAGALSTDTQYF. The chain couples TRBV5-1 to TRBJ2-3, with 12 bases identical to TRBD2. CDR3 length: 18 residues. Germline V lookup: CDR1 SGHRS, CDR2 YFSETQ. The ends lost 5 bases at V and 0 bases at J; junction bases unmatched: 10.

This chain links TRBV5-4 with TRBJ1-6; no clear D. The CDR3 consists of 17 residues. CDR1 SGHNT and CDR2 YYREEE come from the germline V gene (reference sequence). V lost 0 bases and J lost 7, with 17 bases in between. The CDR3 reads CASSLVIGGQGNSPLHF. For the CDR3, the DNA is TGTGCCAGCAGCTTGGTGATTGGAGGTCAAGGCAATTCACCCCTCCACTTT.

The rearrangement links TRBV29-1 to TRBJ2-3; D not resolved. Between the trimmed V and J ends, which lost 4 bases and 4 bases, there was a span of 6 bases. This CDR3 spans 11 amino acids. Germline CDR1 and CDR2: SQVTM and ANQGSEA. CDR3 protein: CSVGDADTQYF. CDR3 nucleotides: TGCAGCGTTGGAGATGCAGATACGCAGTATTTT.

V usage is TRBV5-4 and J usage is TRBJ2-1; D might be TRBD1 (8 bases). CDR3 length: 17 amino acids. V was trimmed by 1 base and J by 6 bases, leaving 20 bases between them. Germline CDR1 SGHNT, CDR2 YYREEE (reference sequence). The CDR3, as DNA: TGTGCCAGCAGCTTGCCAAGGACAGGGAGGGGTCCCAATGAGCAGTTCTTC. It specifies CASSLPRTGRGPNEQFF. The full variable domain, rest sourced from reference TRBV5-4 and TRBJ2-1, is ETGVTQSPTHLIKTRGQQVTLRCSSQSGHNTVSWYQQALGQGPQFIFQYYREEENGRGNFPPRFSGLQFPNYSSELNVNALELDDSALYLCASSLPRTGRGPNEQFFGPGTRLTVL.

In this sample, this clone turned up once. The chain employs TRBV25-1 and TRBJ2-2; tentative D call: TRBD2 (5 bases). Germline assignment: CDR1 MGHDK and CDR2 SYGVNS. V was trimmed by 3 bases and J by 7 bases, leaving 15 bases between them. The CDR3 is made up of 15 amino acids. The CDR3: CASSDGLLTFGELFF. As DNA, the CDR3 is TGTGCCAGCAGTGATGGACTTCTAACTTTCGGGGAGCTGTTTTTT.

This clone was detected once. The chain couples TRBV6-1 to TRBJ2-1; D gene uncertain. V was trimmed by 6 bases and J by 6 bases, leaving 12 bases between them. Germline V gene sequence: CDR1 MNHNS, CDR2 SASEGT. The CDR3 runs 13 residues. The CDR3 nucleotides are TGTGCCAGCAGAATGGTTTTCCTCAATGAGCAGTTCTTC. This codes for CASRMVFLNEQFF.

J is TRBJ2-3 and V is TRBV30; TRBD2 agrees at 13 bases. V lost 3 bases, J lost 3 bases, and 9 bases stayed unmatched. The CDR3 covers 17 residues. The germline V gene has CDR1 GTSNPN and CDR2 SVGIG (reference sequence). As DNA, the CDR3 is TGTGCCTGGAGCTCATTCAGGACTAGCGGGGGAACAGATACGCAGTATTTT. Translating gives CAWSSFRTSGGTDTQYF.

The chain couples TRBV7-2 to TRBJ1-5; D might be TRBD1 (5 bases). CDR1 SGHTA and CDR2 FQGNSA come from the germline V gene. The CDR3 consists of 15 residues. Trimming removed 6 bases from V and 0 bases from J, with 12 bases in between. The CDR3 bases are TGTGCCAGCAGTCCTTGGGGCGATAGCAATCAGCCCCAGCATTTT. This gives the protein CASSPWGDSNQPQHF.

The chain combines TRBV18 with TRBJ2-4; 9 nucleotides match TRBD2. The CDR3 is made up of 15 amino acids. Germline V gene lookup returns CDR1 KGHSH and CDR2 LQKENI. V shed 2 bases and J 5 bases; nucleotides not matched to a gene: 4. The CDR3 bases are TGTGCCAGCTCACCAATCAGCGGGAGGCAAAACATTCAGTACTTC. It codes for CASSPISGRQNIQYF. The full variable domain, rest sourced from reference TRBV18 and TRBJ2-4, is NAGVMQNPRHLVRRRGQEARLRCSPMKGHSHVYWYRQLPEEGLKFMVYLQKENIIDESGMPKERFSAEFPKEGPSILRIQQVVRGDSAAYFCASSPISGRQNIQYFGAGTRLSVL.

The V call is TRBV29-1, the J call TRBJ2-1; D is ambiguous. Germline values: CDR1 SQVTM, CDR2 ANQGSEA. V was cut by 4 bases and J by 0 bases, with 10 bases left in between. The CDR3 extends over 14 amino acids. The CDR3 nucleotides are TGCAGCGTTGCCCGGAGCAGCTCCTACAATGAGCAGTTCTTC. This encodes CSVARSSSYNEQFF.

The CDR3 nucleotides are TGTGCCAGCAGCTTCCGGGACCCGAGCACAGATACGCAGTATTTT. Amino acids: CASSFRDPSTDTQYF. The gene calls are TRBV5-8 and TRBJ2-3; D may correspond to TRBD1 or TRBD2 (5 bases each). V was trimmed by 2 bases and J by 0 bases, leaving 10 bases between them. The CDR3 loop spans 15 amino acids. Germline-derived CDR1 and CDR2 are SGHTS and YDEGEE.

This sequence joins TRBV18 and TRBJ1-6; 11 bases are a match to TRBD1. J gave up 8 bases and V 1 base, and 4 bases lay outside the gene matches. This CDR3 comprises 16 residues. Germline V gives CDR1 KGHSH, CDR2 LQKENI. In nucleotides, the CDR3 is TGTGCCAGCTCACCACGGGGGGACAGGGGGGATTCACCCCTCCACTTT. Translating gives CASSPRGDRGDSPLHF.

This clone appeared a few times. This chain links TRBV19 with TRBJ2-5, with TRBD2 identical over 14 bases. Germline CDR1 reads LNHDA; CDR2 reads SQIVND (reference sequence). Trimming took 9 bases from V and 5 from J; bases not matched to a gene: 8. This CDR3 comprises 15 residues. CDR3 DNA sequence: TGTGCCAGCGGTCGACTAGCGGGAGGGCCGGAGACCCAGTACTTC. Translation gives CASGRLAGGPETQYF.

The genes are TRBV6-5 and TRBJ1-1, with D unresolved. Germline V gene data show CDR1 as MNHEY and CDR2 as SVGAGI. This CDR3 is 13 amino acids long. With 5 bases removed from V and 10 bases from J, the gap between germline ends came to 17 bases. This CDR3 reads CASSPPGQPGAFF. The DNA of the CDR3 is TGTGCCAGCAGTCCCCCCGGGCAGCCAGGAGCTTTCTTT.

This sequence joins TRBV9 and TRBJ2-1; D gene ambiguous. Between the trimmed V and J ends, which lost 0 bases and 7 bases, there was a span of 20 bases. The CDR3 contains 17 residues. The germline V gene encodes CDR1 SGDLS and CDR2 YYNGEE. The CDR3 DNA reads TGTGCCAGCAGCGTAGCTATATTCGGCACTACTCAGAATGAGCAGTTCTTC. Protein: CASSVAIFGTTQNEQFF.

This chain joins TRBV5-4 and TRBJ2-7; D remains ambiguous. Germline assignment: CDR1 SGHNT and CDR2 YYREEE (reference sequence). Trimming removed 4 bases at V and 1 base at J, with 12 bases between. This CDR3 comprises 14 residues. In DNA form, the CDR3 reads TGTGCCAGCAGCCTTCAGGCTGGGTCCTACGAGCAGTACTTC. It yields the protein CASSLQAGSYEQYF.